Given below is one T cell receptor (beta chain) in context. This CDR3 is 15 amino acids long. V was shortened by 0 bases and J by 0 bases, with 6 bases between the two germline ends. CDR1 is LGHDT, CDR2 YNNKEL, per germline (reference sequence). TCR cDNA received a 3' ligated oligonucleotide that carried a UMI. Adult healthy volunteers gave 2.5 ml peripheral blood for whole-blood RNA. These data come from a study of naive and memory T cell subsets. Ligated cDNA underwent four rounds of PCR with nested alpha and beta constant region primers and SP2. TCRdb reanalysed the 5' RACE reads using MiXCR and keeps one entry per CDR3 protein. The sample lists 25,000 to 35,000 distinct CDR3 sequences; around 15% were seen once.

This chain connects TRBV3-1 to TRBJ2-1; possibly TRBD2 for D (5 bases). The TCR comes from a female donor in good health. CDR3 nucleotide sequence: TGTGCCAGCAGCCAAGACAGCGGCTCCTACAATGAGCAGTTCTTC. This sequence encodes CASSQDSGSYNEQFF.